The 19 T cell receptor beta chains presented below share a single source sample, sequenced in a study of shared clonotypes between healthy human individuals. Sequencing used immunoSEQ multiplex PCR; TCRdb keeps in-frame clones, though not all of them. This table has 400,000 to 500,000 clones, less than 80% appearing once. The sequencing input was PBMCs. Every receptor here comes from a woman in her thirties or forties in good health. Some clones in this sample may be carry-over from other donors' samples.

The V call is TRBV29-1, the J call TRBJ2-5; TRBD1 matches 9 bases. The end of the DNA aligns better with TRBJ2-7, so the J call may be wrong. Germline V gives CDR1 SQVTM, CDR2 ANQGSEA. The CDR3 is 13 residues long. This chain's CDR3 is CSAAGTGSYEQYF. CDR3 coding DNA: TGCAGCGCCGCGGGGACAGGGTCCTACGAGCAGTACTTC.

The genes are TRBV9 and TRBJ2-5, with 13 bases fitting TRBD2. The germline CDR1 and CDR2 sequences are SGDLS and YYNGEE. With V trimmed by 2 bases and J by 2 bases, 3 bases remained unmatched. There are 16 residues in the CDR3. The CDR3 coding sequence is TGTGCCAGCAGCGTTGGGACTAGCGGGACTCAAGAGACCCAGTACTTC. It is translated as CASSVGTSGTQETQYF.

This rearrangement joins TRBV27 to TRBJ2-4, with a tentative D call TRBD1 (6 bases). CDR3 length equals 12 residues. Deletions cut 5 bases from V and 7 bases from J, with 9 bases between. Germline loops: CDR1 MNHEY, CDR2 SMNVEV (reference sequence). As DNA, the CDR3 is TGTGCCAGCAGTCGTAGGGGGAACATTCAGTACTTC. Its protein is CASSRRGNIQYF.

The chain employs TRBV7-6 and TRBJ2-3, with 7 positions matching TRBD1. The CDR3 is 13 amino acids. The J segment lost 15 bases and the V segment lost 5 bases, leaving 14 bases of the junction unmatched. The germline V gene has CDR1 SGHVS and CDR2 FNYEAQ. The CDR3 DNA follows: TGTGCCAGCAGCCGAGGACAGGACACTCTTTATTATTTT. Residues: CASSRGQDTLYYF.

This clone was seen a handful of times. The rearrangement joins TRBV30 to TRBJ2-1; D not resolved. Trimming left V 2 bases short and J 0 bases short, with 11 bases between. Germline values: CDR1 GTSNPN, CDR2 SVGIG (reference sequence). CDR3 length: 15 residues. Written as DNA, the CDR3 is TGTGCCTGGAGTCCCCCAGACCTCTCCTACAATGAGCAGTTCTTC. This translates into CAWSPPDLSYNEQFF.

This chain connects TRBV6-4 to TRBJ2-3; no clear D. The length of the CDR3 is 15 residues. Trimming removed 4 bases at V and 0 bases at J, with 11 bases between. Germline V gives CDR1 MRHNA, CDR2 SNTAGT. CDR3 coding DNA: TGTGCCAGCAGTGTTGTCGGCGGAAGCACAGATACGCAGTATTTT. It encodes CASSVVGGSTDTQYF.

The V gene is TRBV7-2, the J gene TRBJ2-7; perhaps TRBD1 as D (5 bases). Germline V gene sequence: CDR1 SGHTA, CDR2 FQGNSA. Trimming pared 5 bases from V and 2 bases from J, leaving 13 bases between. This CDR3 is built from 14 residues. The CDR3 DNA reads as TGTGCCAGCAGCCCCAATACAGGTCCCTACGAGCAGTACTTC. Translation gives CASSPNTGPYEQYF.

The V call is TRBV6-6, the J call TRBJ1-1; perhaps TRBD1 as D (5 bases). The CDR3 is 15 residues long. Trimming stripped 0 bases from V and 10 bases from J, with 18 bases between. Germline V gene data show CDR1 as MNHNY and CDR2 as SVGAGI (reference sequence). The DNA of the CDR3 is TGTGCCAGCAGTTACTCGCGGACATTACAAACGGGAGCTTTCTTT. This encodes CASSYSRTLQTGAFF.

The chain has TRBV7-6 and TRBJ2-5; D call uncertain. Germline V gene data show CDR1 as SGHVS and CDR2 as FNYEAQ. V was cut by 1 base and J by 5 bases, with 11 bases left in between. This CDR3 has 14 amino acids. CDR3 region: CASSLEVARETQYF. Written as DNA, the CDR3 is TGTGCCAGCAGCTTAGAAGTAGCCCGGGAGACCCAGTACTTC. Full variable domain (remainder filled in from reference TRBV7-6 and TRBJ2-5): GAGVSQSPRYKVTKRGQDVALRCDPISGHVSLYWYRQALGQGPEFLTYFNYEAQQDKSGLPNDRFSAERPEGSISTLTIQRTEQRDSAMYRCASSLEVARETQYFGPGTRLLVL.

On this clone: A read error is likely here: a far larger clone is one base away. CDR3 sequence (DNA): TGTGCCAGCAGCCCCCGGGGGGGCGGGAGGACCTGCGAGCAGTACTTC. Translating it yields CASSPRGGGRTCEQYF. The V call is TRBV7-2, the J call TRBJ2-7, with 8 bases lining up with TRBD2. The J segment lost 6 bases and the V segment lost 5 bases, leaving 15 bases of the junction unmatched. Germline-derived CDR1 and CDR2 are SGHTA and FQGNSA. This CDR3 has 16 amino acids.

This sequence joins TRBV28 and TRBJ2-1; 12 nucleotides align to TRBD2. Per the germline V gene, CDR1 is MDHEN and CDR2 is SYDVKM. The CDR3 is 18 amino acids. V dropped 5 bases and J dropped 0; count of bases not matched to a gene: 8. The DNA for the CDR3 is TGTGCCAGCAGTCCCGGGACTAGCGGGTACCGCTCCTACAATGAGCAGTTCTTC. Amino acids: CASSPGTSGYRSYNEQFF.

On this clone itself: Only one base separates this from a far larger clonotype, so it likely reflects a read error. The conserved phenylalanine or tryptophan is not found at the CDR3 terminus, so this likely reflects a read error. The CDR3 here is CASSFGVDGYTL. The CDR3, as DNA: TGTGCCAGCAGTTTCGGGGTTGATGGCTACACCCTC. The chain uses TRBV28 and TRBJ1-2; D is uncertain. Germline CDR1 reads MDHEN; CDR2 reads SYDVKM. The V end was cut by 3 bases, the J end by 6 bases, with 8 bases between. The CDR3 sequence is 12 residues long.

With respect to this clone: A much larger clonotype is one base distant, so this may be a read error. V usage is TRBV7-9 and J usage is TRBJ2-6; either TRBD1 or TRBD2 may supply D (5 bases each). With 5 bases removed from V and 1 base from J, the gap between germline ends came to 9 bases. Germline CDR1 SEHNR, CDR2 FQNEAQ (reference sequence). There are 15 residues in the CDR3. The CDR3 sequence is CASSQEGSGANVLTF. In DNA form, the CDR3 reads TGTGCCAGCAGCCAAGAGGGGTCTGGGGCCAACGTCCTGACTTTC.

J is TRBJ1-5 and V is TRBV28, with TRBD1 matching 10 bases. V was clipped by 8 bases and J by 6 bases; unmatched bases: 7. In germline, CDR1 is MDHEN, CDR2 SYDVKM. The CDR3 covers 14 residues. CDR3 loop: CASHSGTGVQPQHF. The CDR3 nucleotides are TGTGCCAGCCACTCCGGGACAGGGGTTCAGCCCCAGCATTTT. Looking up the rest from reference TRBV28 and TRBJ1-5 gives the full variable domain: DVKVTQSSRYLVKRTGEKVFLECVQDMDHENMFWYRQDPGLGLRLIYFSYDVKMKEKGDIPEGYSVSREKKERFSLILESASTNQTSMYLCASHSGTGVQPQHFGDGTRLSIL.

This rearrangement joins TRBV19 to TRBJ1-5; D is unresolved. CDR1 LNHDA and CDR2 SQIVND come from the germline V gene (reference sequence). The CDR3 totals 15 residues. Between the trimmed V and J ends, which lost 3 bases and 0 bases, there was a span of 9 bases. The CDR3 DNA is TGTGCCAGTAGTATCACAGATCATAGCAATCAGCCCCAGCATTTT. Translated, it gives CASSITDHSNQPQHF.

The chain combines TRBV28 with TRBJ2-5; maybe TRBD1 (6 bases). The J call is uncertain, as TRBJ2-7 better fits the DNA end. Germline V gives CDR1 MDHEN, CDR2 SYDVKM. This CDR3 comprises 15 residues. The CDR3 region has the DNA TGTGCCAGCAGTTCACGGGACACGGCATCCTACGAGCAGTACTTC. Residues: CASSSRDTASYEQYF.

The V and J genes are TRBV18 and TRBJ2-2; D gene uncertain. Trimming took 4 bases from V and 2 from J, leaving 5 bases between them. CDR1 is KGHSH and CDR2 is LQKENI in the germline V gene. The CDR3 runs 13 residues. The CDR3 here is CASSLTNTGELFF. The CDR3 nucleotides read TGTGCCAGCTCACTTACCAACACCGGGGAGCTGTTTTTT. Full variable domain (rest looked up from reference TRBV18 and TRBJ2-2): NAGVMQNPRHLVRRRGQEARLRCSPMKGHSHVYWYRQLPEEGLKFMVYLQKENIIDESGMPKERFSAEFPKEGPSILRIQQVVRGDSAAYFCASSLTNTGELFFGEGSRLTVL.

The gene calls are TRBV28 and TRBJ2-2; possible D gene TRBD1, 6 bases. This CDR3 contains 15 residues. Germline CDR1 and CDR2: MDHEN and SYDVKM. Trimming stripped 5 bases from V and 7 bases from J, with 17 bases between. The CDR3: CASSTKQGVYGELFF. The CDR3, as DNA: TGTGCCAGCAGTACCAAACAGGGTGTATACGGGGAGCTGTTTTTT.

The chain carries TRBV28 and TRBJ1-2, with TRBD1 as a possible D gene (6 bases). Germline CDR1 is MDHEN and CDR2 is SYDVKM. Trimming removed 4 bases from V and 9 bases from J, with 24 bases in between. This CDR3 is built from 16 residues. CDR3 coding DNA: TGTGCCAGCAGTTCTCGCCGGTGGGGGCGTGAAAAGAGCTACACCTTC. Protein: CASSSRRWGREKSYTF.